Below are 18 T cell receptor beta chains sequenced from a single sample in a study of blood T cell repertoires in COVID-19. The table came from immunoSEQ multiplex PCR; TCRdb's copy has only in-frame clones and leaves some out. The data hold roughly 90,000 clones, with around four fifths observed a single time. Sequenced material: peripheral blood. The receptors stem from a man in his fifties or sixties with acute or convalescent COVID-19.

The chain recombines TRBV5-8 with TRBJ1-1; TRBD1 might be the D (5 bases). CDR1 and CDR2 from the germline V gene are SGHTS and YDEGEE. Deletions cut 2 bases from V and 3 bases from J, with 14 bases between. CDR3 length equals 15 residues. CDR3 region: CASSFTRGGDTEAFF. As DNA, the CDR3 is TGTGCCAGCAGCTTCACTCGCGGGGGGGACACTGAAGCTTTCTTT.

This chain connects TRBV20-1 to TRBJ1-6; the match to TRBD1 covers 7 bases. CDR3 size: 13 residues. CDR1 is DFQATT, CDR2 SNEGSKA, per germline (reference sequence). Unmatched junction bases numbered 3, after V lost 3 bases and J lost 7 bases. CDR3 in DNA: TGCAGTGCTAGTGGGACAGTCAATTCACCCCTCCACTTT. It translates to CSASGTVNSPLHF.

This sequence joins TRBV6-1 and TRBJ2-5; 10 bases agree with TRBD1. Germline loops: CDR1 MNHNS, CDR2 SASEGT. Trimming took 1 base from V and 5 from J; bases not matched to a gene: 7. The CDR3 runs to 16 residues. As DNA, the CDR3 is TGTGCCAGCAGTGAAGGGAGGGACAGGGGCAGGGAGACCCAGTACTTC. This gives the protein CASSEGRDRGRETQYF.

The chain links TRBV12-3 or TRBV12-4 to TRBJ1-4, with D unclear. CDR3 length equals 12 residues. The V and J ends lost 5 bases and 8 bases respectively, with 9 bases between them. The CDR3, as DNA: TGTGCCAGCAGTCCGGTCCGCGAAAAACTGTTTTTT. It translates to CASSPVREKLFF.

This chain joins TRBV4-1 and TRBJ1-1, with D unclear. This CDR3 region has 13 residues. Between the trimmed V and J ends, which lost 1 base and 1 base, there was a span of 4 bases. CDR1 MGHRA and CDR2 YSYEKL come from the germline V gene. CDR3 amino acids: CASSQGGNTEAFF. In DNA, the CDR3 is TGCGCCAGCAGCCAAGGAGGGAACACTGAAGCTTTCTTT.

The rearrangement uses TRBV18 and TRBJ2-7; a weak D match, TRBD1 (7 bases). The CDR3 extends over 12 amino acids. Germline V gene data show CDR1 as KGHSH and CDR2 as LQKENI. Trimming took 4 bases from V and 5 from J, leaving 9 bases between them. The CDR3 DNA sequence: TGTGCCAGCTCACTCAGGGGGGACGAGCAGTACTTC. Translating it yields CASSLRGDEQYF.

The chain combines TRBV7-9 with TRBJ2-7, with no clear D. The V end lost 1 base, the J end lost 3 bases, and 10 bases lay between the germline ends. The CDR3 totals 14 residues. Germline-derived CDR1 and CDR2 are SEHNR and FQNEAQ (reference sequence). Here the CDR3 DNA reads TGTGCCAGCAGCTTAGATCCTACCTACTACGAGCAGTACTTC. It codes for CASSLDPTYYEQYF.

Regarding this clone: This same CDR3 is encoded by further DNA sequences in the sample. The J gene is TRBJ2-3, the V gene TRBV5-1; 8 bases are a match to TRBD2. V shed 4 bases and J 1 base; nucleotides not matched to a gene: 8. The CDR3 is 16 amino acids. Germline V gives CDR1 SGHRS, CDR2 YFSETQ. This CDR3 is CASSLGTSGGTDTQYF. The DNA for the CDR3 is TGCGCCAGCAGCCTCGGGACTAGTGGTGGCACAGATACGCAGTATTTT.

The chain has TRBV10-3 and TRBJ1-1; 7 positions agree with TRBD1. CDR3 size: 15 residues. The germline CDR1 and CDR2 sequences are ENHRY and SYGVKD. The V and J ends lost 7 bases and 2 bases, in that order; junction bases with no gene match: 10. DNA for the CDR3: TGTGCCATCAAAACAACAGGGGATGATAACACTGAAGCTTTCTTT. This sequence encodes CAIKTTGDDNTEAFF.

The CDR3 DNA is TGTGCCAGCGGCCCCCGCTCCAATCAGCCCCAGCATTTT. It codes for CASGPRSNQPQHF. The rearrangement links TRBV6-5 to TRBJ1-5; D is unclear. V shed 8 bases and J shed 3 bases, with 11 bases lying between them. The CDR3 runs to 13 residues. Germline CDR1 and CDR2: MNHEY and SVGAGI.

The V gene is TRBV28, the J gene TRBJ1-2; D is uncertain. V was shortened by 6 bases and J by 7 bases, with 15 bases between the two germline ends. The CDR3 contains 13 residues. Per the germline V gene, CDR1 is MDHEN and CDR2 is SYDVKM. CDR3 sequence reads: CASRVAGPSGYTF. The CDR3 DNA reads as TGTGCCAGCAGGGTGGCGGGCCCAAGTGGCTACACCTTC.

The CDR3 is CASGGQAGANVLTF. The CDR3 nucleotides read TGTGCCAGCGGGGGACAGGCTGGGGCCAACGTCCTGACTTTC. This rearrangement joins TRBV7-9 to TRBJ2-6; 8 positions match TRBD1. CDR3 length: 14 residues. After removal of 8 bases from V and 2 bases from J, the junction contained 2 bases not matched to a gene. Per the germline V gene, CDR1 is SEHNR and CDR2 is FQNEAQ (reference sequence).

The gene calls are TRBV6-2 or TRBV6-3 and TRBJ1-5, with no clear D. The length of the CDR3 is 16 residues. From germline, CDR1 is MNHEY and CDR2 SVGEGT. The V and J ends lost 4 bases and 2 bases respectively, with 15 bases between them. The DNA for the CDR3 is TGTGCCAGCAGTTGGCTTGGTAACAATGGCAATCAGCCCCAGCATTTT. This translates into CASSWLGNNGNQPQHF.

This clone was found a few times. V is TRBV18 and J is TRBJ2-2; a weak D match, TRBD1 (7 bases). The CDR3 contains 17 residues. In germline, CDR1 is KGHSH, CDR2 LQKENI. Trimming removed 3 bases at V and 2 bases at J, with 16 bases between. The CDR3 region has the DNA TGTGCCAGCTCACCGGACCAACAGGGGACTAACACCGGGGAGCTGTTTTTT. Its protein is CASSPDQQGTNTGELFF.

The chain carries TRBV3-1 (or the pseudogene TRBV3-2) and TRBJ2-1; maybe TRBD1 (6 bases). The CDR3 is made up of 13 amino acids. Germline CDR1 reads LGHDT; CDR2 reads YNNKEL (reference sequence). V was clipped by 3 bases and J by 12 bases, with 15 bases between them. Here the CDR3 DNA reads TGTGCCAGCAGCCACGGGGAAGGGGGTCCGCAGTTCTTC. This codes for CASSHGEGGPQFF.

The rearrangement links TRBV11-2 to TRBJ2-3; perhaps TRBD2 as D (7 bases). The V gene's germline CDR1 is SGHAT and CDR2 FQNNGV. CDR3 length: 15 residues. V was shortened by 2 bases and J by 6 bases, with 15 bases between the two germline ends. CDR3 sequence (DNA): TGTGCCAGCAGCTTATCCCGGGGGGCAAGCGATACGCAGTATTTT. Its translation is CASSLSRGASDTQYF.

The chain uses TRBV7-8 and TRBJ2-1; 8 bases are a match to TRBD2. V trimming: 5 bases; J trimming: 15 bases; junction bases outside the gene matches: 9. Germline CDR1 SGHVS, CDR2 FQNEAQ. This CDR3 region has 12 residues. DNA of the CDR3: TGTGCCAGCAGCCCTGAGCGGGGGAAGTGGTTCTTC. Translation: CASSPERGKWFF.

The chain links TRBV19 to TRBJ2-2; D not certain. V was cut by 7 bases and J by 3 bases, with 6 bases left in between. CDR1 is LNHDA and CDR2 is SQIVND in the germline V gene (reference sequence). This CDR3 contains 12 residues. In DNA, the CDR3 is TGTGCCAGTACTCAGGACACCGGGGAGCTGTTTTTT. Protein sequence: CASTQDTGELFF.